Shown below are 14 T cell receptor beta chains from a single sample sequenced in a study of blood T cell repertoires in COVID-19. Produced via immunoSEQ multiplex PCR; TCRdb's table is partial and in-frame only. The sample holds fewer than 250,000 clones, 75% to 90% seen once. The sample consisted of peripheral blood. These receptor sequences come from a woman between 70 and 85 years old with active or convalescent COVID-19.

V is TRBV6-2 or TRBV6-3 and J is TRBJ2-5, with TRBD1 matching over 9 bases. V lost 5 bases, J lost 6 bases, and 10 bases stayed unmatched. Germline V gene sequence: CDR1 MNHEY, CDR2 SVGEGT. This CDR3 is built from 15 residues. The chain's CDR3 is CASSPWTGAVKTQYF. Written as DNA, the CDR3 is TGTGCCAGCAGTCCCTGGACAGGGGCAGTAAAGACCCAGTACTTC.

This clone occurred once. This chain joins TRBV5-4 and TRBJ1-1; possible D gene TRBD1, 6 bases. Germline assignment: CDR1 SGHNT and CDR2 YYREEE (reference sequence). Trimming took 4 bases from V and 6 from J, leaving 16 bases between them. The length of the CDR3 is 14 residues. In DNA, the CDR3 is TGTGCCAGCAGCGTCGAGGGGGTCGGCGCTGAAGCTTTCTTT. Its protein is CASSVEGVGAEAFF.

This chain connects TRBV28 to TRBJ2-1; D not certain. Trimming left V 8 bases short and J 6 bases short, with 11 bases between. The CDR3 spans 12 residues. Per the germline V gene, CDR1 is MDHEN and CDR2 is SYDVKM. For the CDR3, the DNA is TGTGCCAGCTCCTCCCGGAGCAATGAGCAGTTCTTC. It codes for CASSSRSNEQFF.

This chain uses TRBV29-1 with TRBJ2-5; TRBD1 agrees at 12 bases. CDR1 is SQVTM and CDR2 is ANQGSEA in the germline V gene. The CDR3 is 14 amino acids. The V and J ends lost 6 bases and 10 bases, in that order; junction bases with no gene match: 12. The CDR3 reads CSVTDGTGGVGQYF. The CDR3 DNA sequence: TGCAGCGTCACGGATGGGACAGGGGGCGTTGGCCAGTACTTC.

J is TRBJ2-3 and V is TRBV28; weak D call: TRBD1 (5 bases). This CDR3 is 15 amino acids long. Germline loops: CDR1 MDHEN, CDR2 SYDVKM. V lost 8 bases, J lost 2 bases, and 17 bases lay in between. The CDR3 region is CASQGAETSTDTQYF. The CDR3 DNA sequence: TGTGCCAGCCAAGGGGCCGAAACTTCCACAGATACGCAGTATTTT.

This clone was picked up a small number of times. The rearrangement uses TRBV6-5 and TRBJ1-1; D unclear. The CDR3 loop spans 13 amino acids. Germline CDR1 MNHEY, CDR2 SVGAGI. Deletions cut 4 bases from V and 5 bases from J, with 11 bases between. CDR3 sequence (DNA): TGTGCCAGCAGTTCGCGGGCGAAAACTGAAGCTTTCTTT. This encodes CASSSRAKTEAFF.

The chain is built from TRBV5-5 and TRBJ1-5; 9 bases are shared with TRBD1. The CDR3 length is 15 residues. V lost 1 base, J lost 7 bases, and 6 bases stayed unmatched. Germline lookup yields CDR1 SGHKS and CDR2 YYEKEE (reference sequence). The CDR3 DNA sequence: TGTGCCAGCAGCTTGAAGGGGACAGGGTGGCAGCCCCAGCATTTT. Translation gives CASSLKGTGWQPQHF.

This rearrangement joins TRBV6-5 to TRBJ1-3; 8 positions match TRBD1. V shed 5 bases, J shed 4 bases, and the junction held 7 bases outside the gene matches. Germline assignment: CDR1 MNHEY and CDR2 SVGAGI. The CDR3 loop spans 15 amino acids. The chain's CDR3 is CASSPDRGDGNTIYF. For the CDR3, the DNA is TGTGCCAGCAGTCCTGACAGGGGCGACGGAAACACCATATATTTT.

The chain employs TRBV2 and TRBJ1-2, with D unclear. Germline V gives CDR1 SNHLY, CDR2 FYNNEI. The CDR3 covers 12 residues. Trimming stripped 7 bases from V and 1 base from J, with 7 bases between. This chain's CDR3 is CASTGNNYGYTF. The DNA for the CDR3 is TGTGCCAGCACCGGGAATAACTATGGCTACACCTTC.

The V call is TRBV5-6, the J call TRBJ1-3; D not certain. V was clipped by 2 bases and J by 0 bases, with 9 bases between them. Germline loops: CDR1 SGHDT, CDR2 YYEEEE. This CDR3 has 15 residues. The CDR3: CASSLWSSSGNTIYF. DNA for the CDR3: TGTGCCAGCAGCTTATGGTCCAGCTCTGGAAACACCATATATTTT. Based on the CDR3 plus reference TRBV5-6 and TRBJ1-3, the full variable domain is DAGVTQSPTHLIKTRGQQVTLRCSPKSGHDTVSWYQQALGQGPQFIFQYYEEEERQRGNFPDRFSGHQFPNYSSELNVNALLLGDSALYLCASSLWSSSGNTIYFGEGSWLTVV.

This chain uses TRBV11-2 with TRBJ2-1; 9 bases are shared with TRBD2. The CDR3 consists of 14 residues. V shed 7 bases, J shed 4 bases, and the junction held 5 bases outside the gene matches. Germline V CDR1 and CDR2: SGHAT, FQNNGV. The CDR3 is CASTLSGRYNEQFF. CDR3 nucleotide sequence: TGTGCCAGCACCCTTAGCGGGAGATACAATGAGCAGTTCTTC.

The V gene is TRBV28, the J gene TRBJ2-1; a weak D match, TRBD2 (6 bases). V lost 5 bases and J 9 bases, leaving 20 bases between the germline ends. This CDR3 region has 15 residues. Germline values: CDR1 MDHEN, CDR2 SYDVKM. This CDR3 reads CASSPHGGLGGEQFF. The CDR3 DNA sequence: TGTGCCAGCAGTCCCCATGGGGGTCTGGGGGGTGAGCAGTTCTTC.

The V and J genes are TRBV7-9 and TRBJ2-2, with 14 positions matching TRBD2. CDR3 size: 16 residues. V was pared by 4 bases and J by 6 bases, with 4 bases of the junction left unmatched. CDR1 and CDR2 from the germline V gene are SEHNR and FQNEAQ (reference sequence). CDR3 loop: CASSWGLAGVPGELFF. CDR3 DNA: TGTGCCAGCAGCTGGGGACTAGCGGGGGTGCCCGGGGAGCTGTTTTTT. Looking up the rest from reference TRBV7-9 and TRBJ2-2 gives the full variable domain: DTGVSQNPRHKITKRGQNVTFRCDPISEHNRLYWYRQTLGQGPEFLTYFQNEAQLEKSRLLSDRFSAERPKGSFSTLEIQRTEQGDSAMYLCASSWGLAGVPGELFFGEGSRLTVL.

This chain uses TRBV5-4 with TRBJ2-2, with 8 bases fitting TRBD2. V shed 5 bases, J shed 2 bases, and the junction held 5 bases outside the gene matches. The germline V gene has CDR1 SGHNT and CDR2 YYREEE (reference sequence). The CDR3 loop spans 15 amino acids. The CDR3 nucleotides read TGTGCCAGCAGAGAGCGGGGGCTAAACACCGGGGAGCTGTTTTTT. Amino acid sequence: CASRERGLNTGELFF. Looking up the rest from reference TRBV5-4 and TRBJ2-2 gives the full variable domain: ETGVTQSPTHLIKTRGQQVTLRCSSQSGHNTVSWYQQALGQGPQFIFQYYREEENGRGNFPPRFSGLQFPNYSSELNVNALELDDSALYLCASRERGLNTGELFFGEGSRLTVL.